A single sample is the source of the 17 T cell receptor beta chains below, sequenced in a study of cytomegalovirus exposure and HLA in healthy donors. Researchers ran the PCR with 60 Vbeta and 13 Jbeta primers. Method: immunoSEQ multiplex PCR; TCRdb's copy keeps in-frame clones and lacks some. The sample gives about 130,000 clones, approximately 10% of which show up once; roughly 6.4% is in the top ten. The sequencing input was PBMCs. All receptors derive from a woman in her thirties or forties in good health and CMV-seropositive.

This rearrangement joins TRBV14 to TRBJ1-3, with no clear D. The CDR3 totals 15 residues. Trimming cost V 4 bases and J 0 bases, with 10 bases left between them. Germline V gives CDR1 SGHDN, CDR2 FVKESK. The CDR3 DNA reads TGTGCCAGCAGCCGGCTAGAATACTCTGGAAACACCATATATTTT. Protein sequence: CASSRLEYSGNTIYF. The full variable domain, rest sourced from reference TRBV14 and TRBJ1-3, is EAGVTQFPSHSVIEKGQTVTLRCDPISGHDNLYWYRRVMGKEIKFLLHFVKESKQDESGMPNNRFLAERTGGTYSTLKVQPAELEDSGVYFCASSRLEYSGNTIYFGEGSWLTVV.

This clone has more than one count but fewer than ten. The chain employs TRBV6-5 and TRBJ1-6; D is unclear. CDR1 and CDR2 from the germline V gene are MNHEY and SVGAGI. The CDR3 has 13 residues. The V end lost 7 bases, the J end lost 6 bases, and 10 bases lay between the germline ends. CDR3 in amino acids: CASTSGVNSPLHF. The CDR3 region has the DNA TGTGCCAGCACCAGCGGGGTTAATTCACCCCTCCACTTT.

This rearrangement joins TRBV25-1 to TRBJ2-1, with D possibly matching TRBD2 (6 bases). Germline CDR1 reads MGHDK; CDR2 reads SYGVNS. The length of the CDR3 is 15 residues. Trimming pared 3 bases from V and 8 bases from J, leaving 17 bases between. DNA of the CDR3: TGTGCCAGCAGTGATCCCCGACTAGTATACGATGAGCAGTTCTTC. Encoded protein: CASSDPRLVYDEQFF.

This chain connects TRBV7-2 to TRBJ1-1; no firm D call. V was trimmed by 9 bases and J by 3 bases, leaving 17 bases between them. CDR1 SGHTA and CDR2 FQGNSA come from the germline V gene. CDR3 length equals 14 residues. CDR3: CASTLWRPDTEAFF. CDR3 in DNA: TGTGCCAGTACCCTGTGGAGGCCGGACACTGAAGCTTTCTTT.

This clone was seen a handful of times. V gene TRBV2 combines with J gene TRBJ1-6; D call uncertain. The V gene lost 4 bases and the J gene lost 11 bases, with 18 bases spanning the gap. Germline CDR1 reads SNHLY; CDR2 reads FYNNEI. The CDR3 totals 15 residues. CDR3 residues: CASSGDEGGLAPLHF. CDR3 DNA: TGTGCCAGCAGTGGAGACGAGGGTGGTTTGGCACCCCTCCACTTT.

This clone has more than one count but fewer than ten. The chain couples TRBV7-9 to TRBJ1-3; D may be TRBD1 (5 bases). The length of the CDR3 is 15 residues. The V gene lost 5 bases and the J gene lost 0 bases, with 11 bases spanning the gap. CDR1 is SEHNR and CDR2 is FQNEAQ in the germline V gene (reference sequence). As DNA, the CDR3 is TGTGCCAGCAGCGTTTCCAGGGTCTCTGGAAACACCATATATTTT. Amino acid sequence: CASSVSRVSGNTIYF.

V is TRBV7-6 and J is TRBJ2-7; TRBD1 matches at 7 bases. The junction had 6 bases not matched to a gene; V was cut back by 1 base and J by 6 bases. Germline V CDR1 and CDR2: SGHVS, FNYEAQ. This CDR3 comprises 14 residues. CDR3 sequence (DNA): TGTGCCAGCAGCTTAGGGGACAGTGCTTCCGAGCAGTACTTC. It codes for CASSLGDSASEQYF.

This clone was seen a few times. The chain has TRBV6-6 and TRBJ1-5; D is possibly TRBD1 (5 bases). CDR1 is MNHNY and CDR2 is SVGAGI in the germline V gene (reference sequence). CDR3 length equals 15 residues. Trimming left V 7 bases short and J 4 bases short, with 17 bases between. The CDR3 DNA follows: TGTGCCAGCACCTCCGGCGGGGGAGGAAATCAGCCCCAGCATTTT. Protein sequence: CASTSGGGGNQPQHF.

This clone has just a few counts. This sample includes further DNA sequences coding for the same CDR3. CDR3 amino acids: CASSLTGKNTGELFF. In DNA form, the CDR3 reads TGCGCCAGCAGCTTGACAGGGAAAAACACCGGGGAGCTGTTTTTT. V and J are TRBV5-1 and TRBJ2-2; TRBD1 might be the D (6 bases). V was clipped by 1 base and J by 2 bases, with 9 bases between them. Looked up from germline, CDR1 is SGHRS and CDR2 is YFSETQ. The CDR3 loop spans 15 amino acids.

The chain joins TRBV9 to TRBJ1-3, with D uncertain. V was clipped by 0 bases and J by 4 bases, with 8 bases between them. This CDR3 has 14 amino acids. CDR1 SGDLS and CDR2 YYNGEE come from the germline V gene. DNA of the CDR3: TGTGCCAGCAGCGTAGACGAGTACGGAAACACCATATATTTT. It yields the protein CASSVDEYGNTIYF.

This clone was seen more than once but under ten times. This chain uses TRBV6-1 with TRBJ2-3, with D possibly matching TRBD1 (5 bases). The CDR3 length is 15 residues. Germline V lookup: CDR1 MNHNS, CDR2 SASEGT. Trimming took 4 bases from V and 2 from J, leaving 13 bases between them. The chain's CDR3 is CASSGMGQITDTQYF. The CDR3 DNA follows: TGTGCCAGCAGTGGAATGGGGCAGATCACAGATACGCAGTATTTT.

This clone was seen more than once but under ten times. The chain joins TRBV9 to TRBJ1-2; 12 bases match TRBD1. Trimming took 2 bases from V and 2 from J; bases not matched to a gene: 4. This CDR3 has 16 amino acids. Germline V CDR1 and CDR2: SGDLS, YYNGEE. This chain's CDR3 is CASSVGQGASNYGYTF. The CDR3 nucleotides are TGTGCCAGCAGCGTGGGACAGGGGGCATCGAACTATGGCTACACCTTC.

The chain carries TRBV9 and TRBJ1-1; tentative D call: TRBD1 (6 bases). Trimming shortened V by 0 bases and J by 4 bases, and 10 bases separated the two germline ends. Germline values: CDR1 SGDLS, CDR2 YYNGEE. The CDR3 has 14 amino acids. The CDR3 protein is CASSVDQGGTEAFF. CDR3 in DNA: TGTGCCAGCAGCGTAGATCAAGGGGGCACTGAAGCTTTCTTT.

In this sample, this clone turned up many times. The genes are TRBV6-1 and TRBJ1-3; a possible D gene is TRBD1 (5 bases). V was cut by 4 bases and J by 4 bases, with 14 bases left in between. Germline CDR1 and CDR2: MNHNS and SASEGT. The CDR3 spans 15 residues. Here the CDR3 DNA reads TGTGCCAGCAGTGGGGGCGGCTGGGGAGGAAACACCATATATTTT. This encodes CASSGGGWGGNTIYF.

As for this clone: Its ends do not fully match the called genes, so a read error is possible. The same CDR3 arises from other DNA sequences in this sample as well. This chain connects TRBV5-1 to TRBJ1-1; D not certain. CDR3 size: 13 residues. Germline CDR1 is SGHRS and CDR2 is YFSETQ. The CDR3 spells CASSLTRKTEAFF. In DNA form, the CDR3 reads TGCGCCAGCAGCCTTACGAGAAAAACTGAAGCTTTCTTC.

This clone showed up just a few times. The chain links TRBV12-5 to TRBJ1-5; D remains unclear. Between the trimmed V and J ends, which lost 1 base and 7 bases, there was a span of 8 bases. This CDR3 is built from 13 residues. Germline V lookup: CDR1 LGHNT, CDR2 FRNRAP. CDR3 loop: CASGLGRLQPQHF. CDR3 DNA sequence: TGTGCTAGTGGTTTGGGGAGGTTGCAGCCCCAGCATTTT.

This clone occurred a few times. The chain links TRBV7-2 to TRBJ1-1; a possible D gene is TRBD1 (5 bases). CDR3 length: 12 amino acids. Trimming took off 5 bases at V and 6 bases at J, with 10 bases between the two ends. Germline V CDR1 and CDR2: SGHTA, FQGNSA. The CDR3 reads CASSRDRPEAFF. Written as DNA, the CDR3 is TGTGCCAGCAGCCGTGACAGACCTGAAGCTTTCTTT.